Listed below are T cell receptor beta chains from one sample, sequenced in a study of blood T cells in healthy people across ages. TCRdb re-called the 5' RACE reads with MiXCR, one entry per CDR3 protein. This sample has roughly 860,000 distinct CDR3 sequences, with approximately 65% found just once. Input material: blood. Receptors originate from a man aged 25-45 years in good health. Each CDR3 is given with its conserved first and last residue. A D gene is named only where the DNA matches it firmly. Not all rows give a size; the values are once, few, many and, for expanded clones, a class.

d_call,v_call,j_call,clone_size,cdr3_nt,cdr3_aa
TRBD2,TRBV9,TRBJ2-5,-,TGTGCCAGCAGCGTGCCTAGCGGGGGGCAAGAGACCCAGTACTTC,CASSVPSGGQETQYF
TRBD1,TRBV6-2/TRBV6-3,TRBJ2-4,-,TGTGCCAGCAGTGACGGACAGGAAAAAAACATTCAGTACTTC,CASSDGQEKNIQYF
TRBD1,TRBV12-3/TRBV12-4,TRBJ2-5,-,TGTGCCAGCAGTCCCCGGACAGGGGGGGAGACCCAGTACTTC,CASSPRTGGETQYF
-,TRBV12-3/TRBV12-4,TRBJ2-7,-,TGTGCCAGCAGTGAGGCCTGGGACGAGCAGTACTTC,CASSEAWDEQYF
TRBD2,TRBV15,TRBJ2-2,-,TGTGCCACCAGCCGCTGGACTAGCGGAACCGGGGAGCTGTTTTTT,CATSRWTSGTGELFF
-,TRBV9,TRBJ2-5,once,TGTGCCAGCAGCGTAGAACCCAGGGAGAAGACCCAGTACTTC,CASSVEPREKTQYF
-,TRBV28,TRBJ1-1,-,TGTGCCAGCATCTCCGCACATCGAACAGGGCCCGCGAACACTGAAGCTTTCTTT,CASISAHRTGPANTEAFF
TRBD1,TRBV20-1,TRBJ2-7,-,TGCAGTGCTAGGCCTGGGACAGGGGGCTCCTACGAGCAGTACTTC,CSARPGTGGSYEQYF
-,TRBV5-4,TRBJ2-3,-,TGTGCCAGCAGCTCCCGACGGGCCGACGATACGCAGTATTTT,CASSSRRADDTQYF
-,TRBV12-3/TRBV12-4,TRBJ2-5,-,TGTGCCAGCAGTCTATACGGACGTCAAGAGACCCAGTACTTC,CASSLYGRQETQYF
TRBD1,TRBV29-1,TRBJ1-1,many,TGCAGCGCCCGGACAGGGGGGGGGACTGAAGCTTTCTTT,CSARTGGGTEAFF
-,TRBV7-2,TRBJ1-1,-,TGTGCCAGCAGCTTCGGCGGCGGTGTACTCAAGAACACTGAAGCTTTCTTT,CASSFGGGVLKNTEAFF
-,TRBV19,TRBJ2-5,-,TGTGCCAGTAGTACCCTCCGGGACCAAGAGACCCAGTACTTC,CASSTLRDQETQYF
-,TRBV7-9,TRBJ2-1,-,TGTGCCAGCAGCTTCACAGGGGGGGACAGCCCCTCCCAGTTCTTC,CASSFTGGDSPSQFF
-,TRBV6-2/TRBV6-3,TRBJ2-5,-,TGTGCCAGCAGTTACTTCGGACTACCTTTAGGGGAGACCCAGTACTTC,CASSYFGLPLGETQYF
TRBD2,TRBV4-1,TRBJ2-1,-,TGCGCCAGCAGCCACGAGCGGGGGGGCTTGAATGAGCAGTTCTTC,CASSHERGGLNEQFF
TRBD2,TRBV6-1,TRBJ2-3,few,TGTGCCATTCTGCGGGGGGTCACAGATACGCAGTATTTT,CAILRGVTDTQYF
TRBD2,TRBV6-5,TRBJ2-1,once,TGTGCCAGCGGCTTCCCTAGCGGGGATTTCAATGAGCAGTTCTTC,CASGFPSGDFNEQFF
-,TRBV9,TRBJ2-6,few,TGTGCCAGCACTCAAGCCCACTCTGGGGCCAACGTCCTGACTTTC,CASTQAHSGANVLTF
-,TRBV20-1,TRBJ2-2,-,TGCAGTGCCCCGGACCAAAACACCGGGGAGCTGTTTTTT,CSAPDQNTGELFF
-,TRBV12-3/TRBV12-4,TRBJ1-2,-,TGTGCCAGCAGTTTTCAGGACTATGGCTACACCTTC,CASSFQDYGYTF
-,TRBV5-1,TRBJ1-5,few,TGCGCCAGCAGCTTGGCGCCAGACTTTAATCAGCCCCAGCATTTT,CASSLAPDFNQPQHF
TRBD1,TRBV6-4,TRBJ1-2,-,TGCGCCAGCAGTGAGAGACAGGGGGCTTATGGCTACACCTTC,CASSERQGAYGYTF
TRBD1,TRBV7-3,TRBJ2-5,few,TGTGCCAGCAGCTTAAACCTAGGGGGCTCGGAGACCCAGTACTTC,CASSLNLGGSETQYF
-,TRBV4-1,TRBJ1-1,-,TGCGCCAGCAGCCTGGTCCCTAGGCAGCCCACTGAAGCTTTCTTT,CASSLVPRQPTEAFF
-,TRBV27,TRBJ2-1,once,TGTGCCAGCAGTTTTGTAGGACGGGAGTTCTTC,CASSFVGREFF
-,TRBV20-1,TRBJ2-3,-,TGCAGTGCTGCCTACGGGGGGCCTACAGATACGCAGTATTTT,CSAAYGGPTDTQYF
TRBD1,TRBV3-1,TRBJ2-7,-,TGTGCCAGCAGCCAAGATGTAGGCGGTACAGGGGTGTCCCACGAGCAGTACTTC,CASSQDVGGTGVSHEQYF
-,TRBV11-2,TRBJ2-4,-,TGTGCCAGCAGTCTCCCGAGGCGGGGAGGAAACATTCAGTACTTC,CASSLPRRGGNIQYF
-,TRBV2,TRBJ1-5,-,TGTGCCAGCGCAGGGGTTTATAGCAATCAGCCCCAGCATTTT,CASAGVYSNQPQHF
-,TRBV20-1,TRBJ2-1,-,TGCAGTGCTTCCGGACAGGGACTAGCCGGGGATGAGCAGTTCTTC,CSASGQGLAGDEQFF
-,TRBV28,TRBJ2-7,-,TGTGCCAGCAGTGTGGAAGGGGTAATCTACGAGCAGTACTTC,CASSVEGVIYEQYF
-,TRBV12-3/TRBV12-4,TRBJ2-3,-,TGTGCCAGCAGCCCCGGGACGGCTCCTACCCTCACAGATACGCAGTATTTT,CASSPGTAPTLTDTQYF
TRBD1,TRBV27,TRBJ2-3,-,TGTGCCACCCAAGGGGACAGGGGTCTGGAAGATACGCAGTATTTT,CATQGDRGLEDTQYF
-,TRBV15,TRBJ2-7,-,TGTGCCACCAGCAGAGATCCTGAGGGGAACTACGAGCAGTACTTC,CATSRDPEGNYEQYF
-,TRBV4-2,TRBJ2-3,-,TGTGCCAGCAGCCAAGGAGGATCAGTAAATACGCAGTATTTT,CASSQGGSVNTQYF
TRBD1,TRBV6-5,TRBJ2-5,-,TGTGCCAGCAGTTACGAACGCAGGGGGTGGTCAAATGAGCAGTACTTC,CASSYERRGWSNEQYF
TRBD2,TRBV9,TRBJ2-4,few,TGTGCCAGCAGCTCAAGCGGGGGGCGATGGGCCAAAAACATTCAGTACTTC,CASSSSGGRWAKNIQYF
-,TRBV4-3,TRBJ2-7,-,TGCGCCAGCAGCCAAGTGGTCGCCAGGGGCGAGCAGTACTTC,CASSQVVARGEQYF
TRBD2,TRBV6-5,TRBJ2-7,-,TGTGCCAGCAGCGGGACTAGCGGGGACTCCTCCTACGAGCAGTACTTC,CASSGTSGDSSYEQYF
-,TRBV15,TRBJ1-5,-,TGTGCCACCAGAGGGGATAGCAATCAGCCCCAGCATTTT,CATRGDSNQPQHF
TRBD1,TRBV2,TRBJ2-3,-,TGTGCCAGCAGCGCGGACAGGGTTGGGACAGATACGCAGTATTTT,CASSADRVGTDTQYF
-,TRBV14,TRBJ2-7,-,TGTGCCAGCAGCCAAGTTGTTACAGCGCAATACGAGCAGTACTTC,CASSQVVTAQYEQYF
TRBD1,TRBV7-6,TRBJ1-1,-,TGTGCCAGCAGCTTAGCGCGGGACAGAAAGAACACTGAAGCTTTCTTT,CASSLARDRKNTEAFF
-,TRBV29-1,TRBJ1-3,-,TGCAGCGGGTCCAACTCTGGAAACACCATATATTTT,CSGSNSGNTIYF
-,TRBV20-1,TRBJ2-1,-,TGCAGTGCTAGGGGGGGCGACCTCTCCTACAATGAGCAGTTCTTC,CSARGGDLSYNEQFF
-,TRBV7-2,TRBJ2-3,-,TGTGCCAGCAGCTTACGAGGGGGGCCTCGCACAGATACGCAGTATTTT,CASSLRGGPRTDTQYF
-,TRBV29-1,TRBJ1-1,few,TGCAGCGTTGAATACGCGACAGCCAGGACGCTAGGGTACACTGAAGCTTTCTTT,CSVEYATARTLGYTEAFF
TRBD2,TRBV7-2,TRBJ2-7,-,TGTGCCAGCAGCTACGGACTAGCGGGGGTCCTCGCTCGACAGTACTTC,CASSYGLAGVLARQYF
-,TRBV29-1,TRBJ2-7,-,TGCAGCGTAGGAAACAGGTTGGCCTACGAGCAGTACTTC,CSVGNRLAYEQYF
-,TRBV7-2,TRBJ2-4,-,TGTGCCAGCAGCTTAACTTTGTCAGGGCAGTACTTC,CASSLTLSGQYF
TRBD1,TRBV20-1,TRBJ1-5,-,TGCAGTGCTAGTCTACAGGGGGGGAATCAGCCCCAGCATTTT,CSASLQGGNQPQHF
-,TRBV6-6,TRBJ2-6,-,TGTGCCAGCAGTTACTCCCAGGCCTCTGGGGCCAACGTCCTGACTTTC,CASSYSQASGANVLTF
-,TRBV9,TRBJ2-7,-,TGTGCCAGCAGCCCTTCGGGACGGACCTACGAGCAGTACTTC,CASSPSGRTYEQYF